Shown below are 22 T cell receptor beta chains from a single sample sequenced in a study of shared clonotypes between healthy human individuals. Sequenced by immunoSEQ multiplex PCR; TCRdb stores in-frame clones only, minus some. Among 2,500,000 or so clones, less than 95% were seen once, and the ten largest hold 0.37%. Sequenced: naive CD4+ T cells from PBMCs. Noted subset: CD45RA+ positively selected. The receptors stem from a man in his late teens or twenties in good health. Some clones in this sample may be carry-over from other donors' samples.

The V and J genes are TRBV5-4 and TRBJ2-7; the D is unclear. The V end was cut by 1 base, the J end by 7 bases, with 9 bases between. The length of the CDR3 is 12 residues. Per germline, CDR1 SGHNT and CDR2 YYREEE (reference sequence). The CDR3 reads CASSLYGLEQYF. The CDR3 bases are TGTGCCAGCAGCTTGTACGGGCTAGAGCAGTACTTC.

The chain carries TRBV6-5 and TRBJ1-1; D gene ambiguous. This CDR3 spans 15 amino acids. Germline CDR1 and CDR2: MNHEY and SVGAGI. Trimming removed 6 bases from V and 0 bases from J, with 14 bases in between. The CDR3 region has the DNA TGTGCCAGCAGGGTTTCCGGGGAAATGAACACTGAAGCTTTCTTT. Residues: CASRVSGEMNTEAFF.

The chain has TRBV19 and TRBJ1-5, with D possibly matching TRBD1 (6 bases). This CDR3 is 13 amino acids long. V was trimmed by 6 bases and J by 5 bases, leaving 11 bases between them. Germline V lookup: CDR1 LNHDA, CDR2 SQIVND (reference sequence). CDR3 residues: CASRTRGYQPQHF. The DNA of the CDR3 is TGTGCCAGTAGGACGAGGGGGTATCAGCCCCAGCATTTT.

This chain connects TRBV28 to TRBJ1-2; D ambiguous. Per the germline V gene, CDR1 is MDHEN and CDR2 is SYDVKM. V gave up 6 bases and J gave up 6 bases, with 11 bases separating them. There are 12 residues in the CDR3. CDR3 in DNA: TGTGCCAGCAGGGTCCTGGGAAATGGCTACACCTTC. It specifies CASRVLGNGYTF.

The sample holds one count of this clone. The CDR3 sequence: CASSLVAEREGNADTQYF. In nucleotides, the CDR3 is TGTGCCAGCAGTTTAGTGGCGGAGAGAGAGGGTAATGCAGATACGCAGTATTTT. The chain uses TRBV27 and TRBJ2-3, with D possibly matching TRBD2 (5 bases). V gave up 2 bases and J gave up 4 bases, with 22 bases separating them. CDR1 is MNHEY and CDR2 is SMNVEV in the germline V gene (reference sequence). The CDR3 runs 18 residues.

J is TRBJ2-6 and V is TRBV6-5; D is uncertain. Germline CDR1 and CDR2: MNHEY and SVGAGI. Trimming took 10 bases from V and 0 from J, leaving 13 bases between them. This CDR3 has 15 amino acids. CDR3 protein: CATSYLRSGANVLTF. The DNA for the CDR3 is TGTGCCACCTCCTATTTACGCTCTGGGGCCAACGTCCTGACTTTC.

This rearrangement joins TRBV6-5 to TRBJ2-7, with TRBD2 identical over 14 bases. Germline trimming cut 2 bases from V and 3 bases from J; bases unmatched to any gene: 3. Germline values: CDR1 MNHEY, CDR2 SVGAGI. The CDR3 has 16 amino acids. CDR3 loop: CASSYPGTSGSYEQYF. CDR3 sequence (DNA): TGTGCCAGCAGTTACCCCGGGACTAGCGGGAGCTACGAGCAGTACTTC.

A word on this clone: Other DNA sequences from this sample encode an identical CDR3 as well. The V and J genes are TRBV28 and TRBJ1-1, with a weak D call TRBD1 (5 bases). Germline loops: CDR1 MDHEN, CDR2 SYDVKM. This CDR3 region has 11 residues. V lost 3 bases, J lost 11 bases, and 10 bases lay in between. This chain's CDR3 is CASSFFREAFF. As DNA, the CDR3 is TGTGCCAGCAGTTTTTTCAGGGAGGCTTTCTTT. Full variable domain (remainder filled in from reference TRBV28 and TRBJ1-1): DVKVTQSSRYLVKRTGEKVFLECVQDMDHENMFWYRQDPGLGLRLIYFSYDVKMKEKGDIPEGYSVSREKKERFSLILESASTNQTSMYLCASSFFREAFFGQGTRLTVV.

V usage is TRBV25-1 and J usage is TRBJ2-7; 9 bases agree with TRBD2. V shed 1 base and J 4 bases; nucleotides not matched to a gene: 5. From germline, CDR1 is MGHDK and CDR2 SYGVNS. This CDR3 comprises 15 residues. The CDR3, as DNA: TGTGCCAGCAGTGAATCTGCTAGCGGGGTTTACGAGCAGTACTTC. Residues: CASSESASGVYEQYF.

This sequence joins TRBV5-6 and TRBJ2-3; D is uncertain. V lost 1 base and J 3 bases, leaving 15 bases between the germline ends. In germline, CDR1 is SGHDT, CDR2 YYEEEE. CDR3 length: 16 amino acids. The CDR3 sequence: CASSLLQSLATDTQYF. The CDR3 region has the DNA TGTGCCAGCAGCTTGCTCCAATCCTTGGCGACAGATACGCAGTATTTT.

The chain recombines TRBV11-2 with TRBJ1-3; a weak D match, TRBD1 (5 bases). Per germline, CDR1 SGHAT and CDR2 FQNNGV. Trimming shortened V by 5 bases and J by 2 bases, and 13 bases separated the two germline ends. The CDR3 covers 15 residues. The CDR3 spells CASSPLGTAGNTIYF. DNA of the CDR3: TGTGCCAGCAGCCCGCTGGGGACGGCTGGAAACACCATATATTTT.

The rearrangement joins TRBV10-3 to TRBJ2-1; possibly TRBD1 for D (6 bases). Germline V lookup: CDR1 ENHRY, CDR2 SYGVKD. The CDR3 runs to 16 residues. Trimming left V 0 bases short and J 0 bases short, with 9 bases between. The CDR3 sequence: CAISESRGTSYNEQFF. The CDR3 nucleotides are TGTGCCATCAGTGAGTCTAGGGGGACCTCCTACAATGAGCAGTTCTTC.

The CDR3 coding sequence is TGTGCCAGCAGCACAAGTACCTTAAATGAAAAACTGTTTTTT. Amino acids: CASSTSTLNEKLFF. The rearrangement uses TRBV11-2 and TRBJ1-4; D is undetermined. CDR1 and CDR2 from the germline V gene are SGHAT and FQNNGV. The germline V and J ends were trimmed by 5 bases and 5 bases, with 12 bases remaining between them. The CDR3 is 14 amino acids.

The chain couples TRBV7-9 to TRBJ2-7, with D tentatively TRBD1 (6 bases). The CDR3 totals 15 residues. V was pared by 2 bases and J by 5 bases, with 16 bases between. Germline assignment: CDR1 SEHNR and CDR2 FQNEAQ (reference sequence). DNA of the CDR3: TGTGCCAGCAGCTTAATGGGTCAGGGGTTCGACGAGCAGTACTTC. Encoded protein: CASSLMGQGFDEQYF.

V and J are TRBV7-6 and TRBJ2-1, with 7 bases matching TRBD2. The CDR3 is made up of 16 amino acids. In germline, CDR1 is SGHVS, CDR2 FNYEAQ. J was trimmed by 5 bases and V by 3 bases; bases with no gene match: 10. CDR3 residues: CASSFRWASGDNEQFF. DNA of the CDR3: TGTGCCAGCAGCTTCCGGTGGGCTAGCGGAGACAATGAGCAGTTCTTC.

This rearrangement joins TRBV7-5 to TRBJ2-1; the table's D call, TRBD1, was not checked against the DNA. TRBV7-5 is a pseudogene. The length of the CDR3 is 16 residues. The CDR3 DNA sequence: TGTGTCAGAAGCTTGAAGGGGTTTCCCTCTTACAATGAGCAGTTCTTC. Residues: CVRSLKGFPSYNEQFF.

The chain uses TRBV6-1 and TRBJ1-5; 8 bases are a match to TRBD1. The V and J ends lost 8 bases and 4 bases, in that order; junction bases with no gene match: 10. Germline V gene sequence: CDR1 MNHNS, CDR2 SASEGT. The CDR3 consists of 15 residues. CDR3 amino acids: CASRKGQGANQPQHF. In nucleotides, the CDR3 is TGTGCCAGCCGCAAAGGCCAGGGGGCAAATCAGCCCCAGCATTTT.

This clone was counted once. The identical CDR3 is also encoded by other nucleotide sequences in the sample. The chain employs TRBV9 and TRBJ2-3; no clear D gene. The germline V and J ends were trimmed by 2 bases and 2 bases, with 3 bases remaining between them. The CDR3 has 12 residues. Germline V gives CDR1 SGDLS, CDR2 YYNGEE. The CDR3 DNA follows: TGTGCCAGCAGCGTTGCCACAGATACGCAGTATTTT. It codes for CASSVATDTQYF. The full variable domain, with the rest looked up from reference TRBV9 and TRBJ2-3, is DSGVTQTPKHLITATGQRVTLRCSPRSGDLSVYWYQQSLDQGLQFLIQYYNGEERAKGNILERFSAQQFPDLHSELNLSSLELGDSALYFCASSVATDTQYFGPGTRLTVL.

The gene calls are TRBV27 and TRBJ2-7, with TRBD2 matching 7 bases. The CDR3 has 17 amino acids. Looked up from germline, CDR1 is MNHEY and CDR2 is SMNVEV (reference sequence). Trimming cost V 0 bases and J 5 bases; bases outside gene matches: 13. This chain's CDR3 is CASSLSIFGEGSNEQYF. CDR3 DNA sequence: TGTGCCAGCAGTTTATCGATTTTTGGGGAGGGTTCCAACGAGCAGTACTTC.

CDR3 in amino acids: CASSKDQTPHNEQFF. Here the CDR3 DNA reads TGTGCCAGCAGTAAGGATCAGACACCTCACAATGAGCAGTTCTTC. This chain links TRBV2 with TRBJ2-1; D gene uncertain. Germline V gene data show CDR1 as SNHLY and CDR2 as FYNNEI. V was trimmed by 5 bases and J by 5 bases, leaving 16 bases between them. This CDR3 has 15 amino acids.

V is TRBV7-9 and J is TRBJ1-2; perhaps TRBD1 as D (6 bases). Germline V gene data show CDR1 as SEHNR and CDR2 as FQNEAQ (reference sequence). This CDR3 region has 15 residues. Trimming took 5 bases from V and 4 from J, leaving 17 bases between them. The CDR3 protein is CASSLGQSEVYGYTF. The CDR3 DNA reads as TGTGCCAGCAGCCTTGGACAGTCCGAGGTCTATGGCTACACCTTC.

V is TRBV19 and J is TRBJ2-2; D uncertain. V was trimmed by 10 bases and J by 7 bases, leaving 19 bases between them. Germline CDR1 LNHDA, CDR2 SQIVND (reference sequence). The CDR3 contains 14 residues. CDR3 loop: CATQVGGLYGELFF. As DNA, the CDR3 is TGTGCCACCCAAGTGGGCGGCTTATACGGGGAGCTGTTTTTT.